The rows below give T cell receptor beta chains drawn from one sample of a study of blood T cell repertoires in COVID-19. Data came from immunoSEQ multiplex PCR; TCRdb stores just in-frame clones and leaves some out. The sample lists over 350,000 clones; roughly 90% were seen once. Material for sequencing was PBMCs or T cells enriched from blood (not recorded which). All receptors come from a middle-aged woman who had been exposed to COVID-19. Each CDR3 is given with its conserved first and last residue. The D gene is left open where the match is weak. Not every row has a clone size; where given, it reads once, few, many or a size class.

size: .; V: TRBV11-2; J: TRBJ1-2; D: TRBD1; DNA: TGTGCGGGCGCGGGACAGGGGGAGGGCTACACCTTC; CDR3: CAGAGQGEGYTF
size: .; V: TRBV30; J: TRBJ2-7; D: TRBD1; DNA: TGTGCCTGGAGCCGGGGACAGGGGCAGCAGGACGAGCAGTACTTC; CDR3: CAWSRGQGQQDEQYF
size: .; V: TRBV7-2; J: TRBJ2-1; D: TRBD2; DNA: TGTGCCAGCAGCTTAGAACTAGCGGGGGGGAATGAGCAGTTCTTC; CDR3: CASSLELAGGNEQFF
size: .; V: TRBV5-1; J: TRBJ2-7; D: .; DNA: TGCGCCAGCAGCTTGGTAGGTGGCAGGTTTACCTACGAGCAGTACTTC; CDR3: CASSLVGGRFTYEQYF
size: once; V: TRBV19; J: TRBJ2-5; D: TRBD1; DNA: TGTGCCAGTAGTACCCGGGACAGGCAAGAGACCCAGTACTTC; CDR3: CASSTRDRQETQYF
size: .; V: TRBV9; J: TRBJ1-1; D: TRBD1; DNA: TGTGCCAGCAGCCCCAGACAGGGAGACACTGAAGCTTTCTTT; CDR3: CASSPRQGDTEAFF
size: .; V: TRBV25-1; J: TRBJ1-5; D: TRBD1; DNA: TGTGCCAAGGGACAGAAATCTAATCAGCCCCAGCATTTT; CDR3: CAKGQKSNQPQHF
size: .; V: TRBV3-1/TRBV3-2; J: TRBJ2-1; D: TRBD2; DNA: TGTGCCAGCAGCCAAGATAGGACGGGGGGGCTTCGTGATGAGCAGTTCTTC; CDR3: CASSQDRTGGLRDEQFF
size: .; V: TRBV30; J: TRBJ1-4; D: TRBD1; DNA: TGTGCCTGGAGTGTACGAGGGGGCGTTGAAAAACTGTTTTTT; CDR3: CAWSVRGGVEKLFF
size: few; V: TRBV7-3; J: TRBJ2-2; D: .; DNA: TGTGCCAGCAGCTTAGGGCAGAACACCGGGGAGCTGTTTTTT; CDR3: CASSLGQNTGELFF
size: .; V: TRBV19; J: TRBJ1-6; D: .; DNA: TGTGCCAGTAACCGGGGAGGGGAACGCGCGATGGTGGGTCCCCTCCACTTT; CDR3: CASNRGGERAMVGPLHF
size: .; V: TRBV29-1; J: TRBJ1-2; D: .; DNA: TGCAGCGACCAAGCACAGGGAAACTATGGCTACACCTTC; CDR3: CSDQAQGNYGYTF
size: .; V: TRBV27; J: TRBJ1-5; D: .; DNA: TGTGCCAGCAGTTTCCTCGGGGGGGCTCAGCCCCAGCATTTT; CDR3: CASSFLGGAQPQHF
size: .; V: TRBV29-1; J: TRBJ1-2; D: .; DNA: TGCAGCGTTGACGTGGGGGCGCAGGGCTATGGCTACACCTTC; CDR3: CSVDVGAQGYGYTF
size: .; V: TRBV7-7; J: TRBJ2-2; D: .; DNA: TGTGCTAGCAGCTTGGGGCAGGGGCGGCACACCGGGGAGCTGTTTTTT; CDR3: CASSLGQGRHTGELFF
size: .; V: TRBV6-1; J: TRBJ1-1; D: .; DNA: TGTGCCAGCAGTGAATGGGGGGAGGACACTGAAGCTTTCTTT; CDR3: CASSEWGEDTEAFF
size: once; V: TRBV5-8; J: TRBJ2-1; D: .; DNA: TGTGCCAGCAGCTTGGGGCAGGGGGGCAATGAGCAGTTCTTC; CDR3: CASSLGQGGNEQFF
size: .; V: TRBV19; J: TRBJ1-1; D: .; DNA: TGTGCCAGTAGTATGACTCACGGCGTCACTGAAGCTTTCTTT; CDR3: CASSMTHGVTEAFF
size: once; V: TRBV5-1; J: TRBJ1-2; D: .; DNA: TGCGCCAGCAGCCTAACTGCGACAGGCTCTCATGGCTACACCTTC; CDR3: CASSLTATGSHGYTF
size: .; V: TRBV20-1; J: TRBJ1-1; D: .; DNA: TGCAGCGCCCCAGGGAACACTGAAGCTTTCTTT; CDR3: CSAPGNTEAFF
size: .; V: TRBV12-5; J: TRBJ2-5; D: .; DNA: TGTGCTAGTGGTCCCGGACAGTACGAAGAGACCCAGTACTTC; CDR3: CASGPGQYEETQYF
size: .; V: TRBV4-1; J: TRBJ1-2; D: .; DNA: TGCGCCAGCAGCCCGGCAGGTACATATGGCTACACCTTC; CDR3: CASSPAGTYGYTF
size: once; V: TRBV30; J: TRBJ1-1; D: TRBD1; DNA: TGTGCCTGGAGTGTAGACAGGACAGGGGGAATGAACACTGAAGCTTTCTTT; CDR3: CAWSVDRTGGMNTEAFF
size: .; V: TRBV10-2; J: TRBJ2-7; D: .; DNA: TGCGCCAGCAGTGAGTCGACGTGGTCCAGGGTAAAGTACGAGCAGTACTTC; CDR3: CASSESTWSRVKYEQYF
size: .; V: TRBV2; J: TRBJ2-3; D: TRBD2; DNA: TGTGCCAGCATTACGGCGGAGCGGGGGAGCACAGATACGCAGTATTTT; CDR3: CASITAERGSTDTQYF
size: .; V: TRBV6-5; J: TRBJ2-1; D: TRBD2; DNA: TGTGCCAGCAGAGACGATAGGGCGGGAGGCAATGAGCAGTTCTTC; CDR3: CASRDDRAGGNEQFF
size: .; V: TRBV6-5; J: TRBJ1-6; D: .; DNA: TGTGCCAGCAGTTACCCGACAGGCCAAAATTCACCCCTCCACTTT; CDR3: CASSYPTGQNSPLHF
size: .; V: TRBV4-3; J: TRBJ2-3; D: TRBD2; DNA: TGCGCCAGCAGCCAAGCCTATAGAACTAGCGGGAGGGCCGGAGATACGCAGTATTTT; CDR3: CASSQAYRTSGRAGDTQYF
size: .; V: TRBV27; J: TRBJ2-1; D: .; DNA: TGTGCCAGCAGGTCCACCGGGACAACCTACAATGAGCAGTTCTTC; CDR3: CASRSTGTTYNEQFF
size: .; V: TRBV21-1; J: TRBJ1-2; D: .; DNA: TGTGCCAGCAGCAAAGGAAGGACAGTCGAAACCAACTATGGCTACACCTTC; CDR3: CASSKGRTVETNYGYTF
size: .; V: TRBV13; J: TRBJ1-4; D: .; DNA: TGTGCCAGCAGCTCGAGAGGAGGGGCGCATGAAAAACTGTTTTTT; CDR3: CASSSRGGAHEKLFF
size: .; V: TRBV27; J: TRBJ1-2; D: TRBD1; DNA: TGTGCCAGCAGTTTATCGTGGACAGGGGAAGGCTACACCTTC; CDR3: CASSLSWTGEGYTF
size: .; V: TRBV6-5; J: TRBJ1-1; D: .; DNA: TGTGCCAGCCGGCGGAGGACGGTAAACACTGAAGCTTTCTTT; CDR3: CASRRRTVNTEAFF
size: .; V: TRBV19; J: TRBJ2-5; D: .; DNA: TGTGCCAGTAGTATGTTGGGGGCAGGGGAGACCCAGTACTTC; CDR3: CASSMLGAGETQYF
size: .; V: TRBV27; J: TRBJ2-7; D: TRBD2; DNA: TGTGCCAGCAGTTTAATTAGCGGGGGGTCCTACGAGCAGTACTTC; CDR3: CASSLISGGSYEQYF